A selection of T cell receptor beta chains follows, all from one sample in a study of control samples from healthy donors and cancer patients. Sequencing was performed with immunoSEQ multiplex PCR; in TCRdb, only in-frame clones are kept and a portion is missing. The sample holds fewer than 200,000 clones; 96% are singletons and the top ten take over 1%. Sequencing was done on a sample of blood. The receptors stem from a woman in her 30s in good health. The CDR3 runs from the conserved cysteine through the conserved F or W. The D gene is left open where the match is weak. Only part of the rows carry a size: once, few, many, or a class if the clone is expanded.

j_call,d_call,clone_size,v_call,cdr3_nt,cdr3_aa
TRBJ2-3,.,.,TRBV28,TGTGCCAGCACCATAACCACCCGCACAGATACGCAGTATTTT,CASTITTRTDTQYF
TRBJ2-7,.,.,TRBV6-5,TGTGCCAGCAGCAACCCACAAGTTTACGAGCAGTACTTC,CASSNPQVYEQYF
TRBJ1-3,.,.,TRBV5-1,TGCGCCAGCAGCTTGCTACCCTTTGGACAGAAAACCATATATTTT,CASSLLPFGQKTIYF
TRBJ1-4,.,.,TRBV6-6,TGTGCCAGCAGCCCCCTGGGGCCTCGGGCTGGTGAAAAACTGTTTTTT,CASSPLGPRAGEKLFF
TRBJ1-5,.,.,TRBV15,TGTGCCCCCCTAGGCAGTCCCTATAGCAATCAGCCCCAGCATTTT,CAPLGSPYSNQPQHF
TRBJ1-1,.,.,TRBV28,TGTGCCAGCAGTTTAATCGGGGGAGGGACTGAAGCTTTCTTT,CASSLIGGGTEAFF
TRBJ1-5,.,.,TRBV2,TGTGCCAGCAGCCTGGGGGTAGGGATAAGCAAGGGGCCCCAGCATTTT,CASSLGVGISKGPQHF
TRBJ2-1,.,.,TRBV7-9,TGTGCCAGCAGCTTTACGGGTTCCTCCTACAATGAGCAGTTCTTC,CASSFTGSSYNEQFF
TRBJ2-3,TRBD1,.,TRBV28,TGTGCCAGTTTTGAGGGGGCTAGCACAGATACGCAGTATTTT,CASFEGASTDTQYF
TRBJ1-4,.,.,TRBV30,TGTGCCTGGGGGGGAGGGGCAGGTGAAAAACTGTTTTTT,CAWGGGAGEKLFF
TRBJ1-3,.,once,TRBV15,TGTGCCACCAGCAGAGATCTTAGCTCTGGAAACACCATATATTTT,CATSRDLSSGNTIYF
TRBJ1-4,.,.,TRBV28,TGTGCCAGCACGGTCTCAGCAGGAAAACTGTTTTTT,CASTVSAGKLFF
TRBJ1-1,.,.,TRBV19,TGTGCCAGTAGTCGGGGAGGCACTGAAGCTTTCTTT,CASSRGGTEAFF
TRBJ1-1,.,.,TRBV9,TGTGCCAGCAGCGTAGGAACAGGGATGAACACTGAAGCTTTCTTT,CASSVGTGMNTEAFF
TRBJ1-1,TRBD1,.,TRBV12-3/TRBV12-4,TGTGCCAGCAGTTTAAAACAGGGGCTTGAAGCTTTCTTT,CASSLKQGLEAFF
TRBJ1-4,.,.,TRBV9,TGTGCCAGCAGCGCCTCGGGGGCTTATAATGAAAAACTGTTTTTT,CASSASGAYNEKLFF
TRBJ1-3,.,.,TRBV11-2,TGTGCCAGCAGCACAGAGGCAGGGTCTGGAAACACCATATATTTT,CASSTEAGSGNTIYF
TRBJ2-1,TRBD1,.,TRBV6-1,TGTGCCAGCAGTCAAGCGACAGGGCTCTCCTACAATGAGCAGTTCTTC,CASSQATGLSYNEQFF